What follows are 17 T cell receptor beta chains derived from one specimen sequenced in a study of T cell repertoires in cytomegalovirus infection. In TCRdb, the reads were re-called with MiXCR into one record per CDR3 protein. This sample carries approximately 500,000 distinct CDR3 sequences, about 11% of them seen once, and the ten largest clones take approximately 10%. Sequenced material: PBMCs. The receptors stem from a human donor in good health (CMV status not recorded). Some clones in this sample may be carry-over from other donors' samples.

In its sample, this clonotype was seen many times. V and J are TRBV7-8 and TRBJ1-4, with D hard to call. This CDR3 has 15 residues. V lost 7 bases to trimming and J lost 4 bases, with 16 bases between them. The germline V gene has CDR1 SGHVS and CDR2 FQNEAQ. The DNA of the CDR3 is TGTGCCAGCACCCCCGCTGGAGGCTTTAATGAAAAACTGTTTTTT. Its protein product is CASTPAGGFNEKLFF.

This clonotype was counted many times. The chain uses TRBV7-2 and TRBJ2-4, with 9 bases matching TRBD1. V lost 4 bases to trimming and J lost 6 bases; unmatched junction nucleotides: 4. The CDR3 spans 14 residues. Germline V gene lookup returns CDR1 SGHTA and CDR2 FQGNSA. The CDR3: CASSSTGGSNIQYF. The CDR3 DNA follows: TGTGCCAGCAGCTCCACAGGGGGCTCAAACATTCAGTACTTC.

The V call is TRBV20-1, the J call TRBJ1-4; 7 bases match TRBD1. The V gene end was trimmed by 1 base and the J gene end by 5 bases; junction bases not matched to a gene: 1. Germline assignment: CDR1 DFQATT and CDR2 SNEGSKA (reference sequence). The CDR3 spans 13 residues. The CDR3 loop reads CSARADRNEKLFF. The CDR3 coding sequence is TGCAGTGCTAGAGCGGACAGGAATGAAAAACTGTTTTTT.

This chain uses TRBV12-3 or TRBV12-4 with TRBJ2-1; 7 bases are a match to TRBD2. Germline trimming cut 8 bases from V and 6 bases from J; bases unmatched to any gene: 4. The CDR3 runs 12 residues. In DNA, the CDR3 is TGTGCCAGCGGCGGGAGCAGCAATGAGCAGTTCTTC. Its protein product is CASGGSSNEQFF.

This clonotype was recorded many times. CDR3 sequence: CASSLGPEGTEQYF. The CDR3 DNA reads TGTGCCAGCAGCTTAGGGCCGGAAGGGACCGAGCAGTACTTC. V is TRBV7-3 and J is TRBJ2-7; the D call may be TRBD1 or TRBD2 (5 bases each). This CDR3 region has 14 residues. Germline lookup yields CDR1 SGHTA and CDR2 FQGTGA. With 2 bases removed from V and 6 bases from J, the gap between germline ends came to 14 bases. The complete variable domain, with remaining parts taken from reference TRBV7-3 and TRBJ2-7, reads GAGVSQTPSNKVTEKGKYVELRCDPISGHTALYWYRQSLGQGPEFLIYFQGTGAADDSGLPNDRFFAVRPEGSVSTLKIQRTERGDSAVYLCASSLGPEGTEQYFGPGTRLTVT.

This clonotype was recorded a few times. The rearrangement uses TRBV14 and TRBJ2-5, with 8 nucleotides matching TRBD1. With 1 base clipped from V and 6 bases from J, the junction kept 7 bases outside the gene matches. Germline V lookup: CDR1 SGHDN, CDR2 FVKESK. CDR3 length: 15 residues. The CDR3 sequence is CASSQGRTGKKTQYF. DNA for the CDR3: TGTGCCAGCAGCCAAGGTCGGACAGGGAAAAAGACCCAGTACTTC. Complete variable domain (other parts from reference TRBV14 and TRBJ2-5): EAGVTQFPSHSVIEKGQTVTLRCDPISGHDNLYWYRRVMGKEIKFLLHFVKESKQDESGMPNNRFLAERTGGTYSTLKVQPAELEDSGVYFCASSQGRTGKKTQYFGPGTRLLVL.

This clonotype has ten or more counts. V is TRBV10-3 and J is TRBJ2-7; 7 bases are a match to TRBD1. CDR3 length: 13 residues. CDR1 is ENHRY, CDR2 SYGVKD, per germline. Losses at the gene ends were 3 bases for V and 4 bases for J; bases not matched to a gene: 3. CDR3 loop: CAISEQGSYEQYF. The CDR3, as DNA: TGTGCCATCAGTGAACAGGGGTCGTACGAGCAGTACTTC.

This clonotype has ten or more counts. The chain combines TRBV28 with TRBJ2-1; 10 nucleotides agree with TRBD2. This CDR3 comprises 13 residues. V shed 9 bases and J 6 bases; nucleotides not matched to a gene: 5. In germline, CDR1 is MDHEN, CDR2 SYDVKM. The CDR3 sequence: CASLAGVSNEQFF. CDR3 in DNA: TGTGCCAGTCTAGCGGGGGTAAGCAATGAGCAGTTCTTC.

This clonotype occurred a few times. V usage is TRBV7-9 and J usage is TRBJ2-3; no clear D. From germline, CDR1 is SEHNR and CDR2 FQNEAQ (reference sequence). The CDR3 extends over 15 amino acids. With 5 bases removed from V and 0 bases from J, the gap between germline ends came to 12 bases. CDR3 amino acids: CASSRPGYSTDTQYF. In DNA form, the CDR3 reads TGTGCCAGCAGCCGCCCCGGGTATAGCACAGATACGCAGTATTTT.

This clonotype showed up many times. The chain employs TRBV6-4 and TRBJ2-1; TRBD2 matches 10 bases. The length of the CDR3 is 15 residues. Germline CDR1 reads MRHNA; CDR2 reads SNTAGT. J was trimmed by 5 bases and V by 3 bases; bases with no gene match: 4. The CDR3: CASSDASGGHNEQFF. As DNA, the CDR3 is TGTGCCAGCAGTGATGCTAGCGGGGGTCACAATGAGCAGTTCTTC.

This clonotype appeared many times. It may be a read error: a sequence one base away is much more abundant. The chain links TRBV7-3 to TRBJ2-5, with 10 bases matching TRBD2. Per germline, CDR1 SGHTA and CDR2 FQGTGA. V shed 2 bases, J shed 2 bases, and the junction held 2 bases outside the gene matches. This CDR3 comprises 15 residues. The chain's CDR3 is CASSLGLAEQETQYF. DNA for the CDR3: TGTGCCAGCAGCTTAGGACTAGCGGAGCAAGAGACCCAGTACTTC. Looking up the rest from reference TRBV7-3 and TRBJ2-5 gives the full variable domain: GAGVSQTPSNKVTEKGKYVELRCDPISGHTALYWYRQSLGQGPEFLIYFQGTGAADDSGLPNDRFFAVRPEGSVSTLKIQRTERGDSAVYLCASSLGLAEQETQYFGPGTRLLVL.

The chain is built from TRBV4-2 and TRBJ2-5; D gene ambiguous. The CDR3 is made up of 11 amino acids. Trimming shortened V by 0 bases and J by 7 bases, and 3 bases separated the two germline ends. CDR1 is LGHNA and CDR2 is YNFKEQ in the germline V gene. CDR3 protein: CASSQDATQYF. CDR3 in DNA: TGTGCCAGCAGCCAAGACGCGACCCAGTACTTC.

This clonotype came up many times. The chain is built from TRBV6-1 and TRBJ2-2, with D possibly being TRBD1 (7 bases). The CDR3 has 14 residues. V was pared by 6 bases and J by 6 bases, with 14 bases between. In germline, CDR1 is MNHNS, CDR2 SASEGT. The CDR3: CASRATGEAGELFF. The CDR3 DNA reads TGTGCCAGCAGAGCTACAGGGGAGGCCGGGGAGCTGTTTTTT.

This clonotype has a count of ten or more. The chain's CDR3 is CASSSPGEGEQYF. CDR3 DNA sequence: TGTGCCAGCAGCTCACCGGGGGAAGGCGAGCAGTACTTC. The chain employs TRBV7-9 and TRBJ2-7; tentatively, D is TRBD2 (6 bases). Germline values: CDR1 SEHNR, CDR2 FQNEAQ (reference sequence). V was trimmed by 4 bases and J by 6 bases, leaving 13 bases between them. CDR3 size: 13 residues. Using reference TRBV7-9 and TRBJ2-7 for the parts outside the CDR3, the full variable domain is DTGVSQNPRHKITKRGQNVTFRCDPISEHNRLYWYRQTLGQGPEFLTYFQNEAQLEKSRLLSDRFSAERPKGSFSTLEIQRTEQGDSAMYLCASSSPGEGEQYFGPGTRLTVT.

Ten or more counts support this clonotype. The chain couples TRBV11-2 to TRBJ2-1; 9 positions agree with TRBD2. The CDR3 consists of 15 residues. With 5 bases clipped from V and 5 bases from J, the junction kept 7 bases outside the gene matches. Germline CDR1 is SGHAT and CDR2 is FQNNGV. For the CDR3, the DNA is TGTGCCAGCAGCCCTAGACTAGCGGTGCACAATGAGCAGTTCTTC. Translation: CASSPRLAVHNEQFF.

This clonotype was detected ten times or more. The V and J genes are TRBV12-3 or TRBV12-4 and TRBJ1-2, with D possibly being TRBD1 (6 bases). The CDR3 has 13 amino acids. Between the trimmed V and J ends, which lost 5 bases and 7 bases, there was a span of 14 bases. CDR3 loop: CASSPGGHSGYTF. The DNA of the CDR3 is TGTGCCAGCAGTCCCGGGGGGCATTCTGGCTACACCTTC.

This clonotype was recorded at least ten times. The chain has TRBV7-9 and TRBJ2-1, with 13 bases aligning to TRBD2. Germline V lookup: CDR1 SEHNR, CDR2 FQNEAQ (reference sequence). V dropped 5 bases and J dropped 10; count of bases not matched to a gene: 11. The CDR3 totals 16 residues. The CDR3 sequence: CASSPRSTSGRREQFF. Here the CDR3 DNA reads TGTGCCAGCAGCCCCCGATCGACTAGCGGGAGGCGGGAGCAGTTCTTC.